This T cell receptor (beta chain) was sequenced during a study of Ad26.COV2.S vaccination and SARS-CoV-2 variants. For the study at large: The donor was enrolled in the Ad26.COV2.S arm of the COV1001 trial. Once, or twice with 56 days between doses, Ad26.COV2.S was given intramuscularly.

Remarks on this clone: Its specificity is not known.

Indicated treatment: roughly 20 received Ad26.COV2.S at low or high dose, single or two shots; about 5 received placebo; per-sample allocation not given. Samples came from day 63 after the first vaccine or placebo injection. The vaccine delivered Wuhan-strain SARS-CoV-2 spike through an Ad26 vector. Study observations and caveats: Substantial breadth was reported for post-vaccination spike-specific CD8+ and CD4+ T cells.

Sequenced by immunoSEQ multiplex PCR; TCRdb stores in-frame clones only, minus some. The sample yields around 450,000 clones, about 88% seen once. V shed 8 bases and J shed 6 bases, with 14 bases lying between them. The CDR3 spans 12 residues. This TCR was sampled from a person between 18 and 60 years old who received the Ad26.COV2.S COVID-19 vaccine or a placebo. This sample comprised peripheral blood, obtained in a trial of Ad26.COV2.S vaccine versus placebo. J is TRBJ2-7 and V is TRBV12-3 or TRBV12-4, with D maybe TRBD2 (6 bases). The CDR3 loop reads CASRAAGTEQYF. CDR3 nucleotides: TGTGCCAGCCGGGCGGCGGGGACCGAGCAGTACTTC.